Described below is a single T cell receptor beta chain sequence and its context. Its target is not known. Clones were read by immunoSEQ multiplex PCR, and TCRdb kept only the in-frame ones, dropping some. The sample records 150,000 to 160,000 clones, around 87% being singletons. The record originates from a study of T cell responses to AZD1222 COVID-19 vaccine. Study-level results: Baseline antibody screening turned up just six seropositive AZD1222 recipients. Females made up more of the donors, who were largely white British, and clonal diversity may have come out too low. Spike-wide vaccine-associated CD4 TCRs dominated at 160-218 and 743-854.

Doses given second, at about 4 or about 12 weeks, were pooled. The sequence came from an adult who received the AZD1222 COVID-19 vaccine. The source was peripheral blood, collected 28 days after the second AZD1222 dose.

The CDR3 DNA follows: TGTGCCAGTAGTGACAGATCTAGCAATCAGCCCCAGCATTTT. Amino acid sequence: CASSDRSSNQPQHF. V and J are TRBV19 and TRBJ1-5, with D possibly TRBD1 on 5 matching bases. There are 14 residues in the CDR3. From germline, CDR1 is LNHDA and CDR2 SQIVND (reference sequence). V lost 5 bases to trimming and J lost 0 bases, with 8 bases between them.